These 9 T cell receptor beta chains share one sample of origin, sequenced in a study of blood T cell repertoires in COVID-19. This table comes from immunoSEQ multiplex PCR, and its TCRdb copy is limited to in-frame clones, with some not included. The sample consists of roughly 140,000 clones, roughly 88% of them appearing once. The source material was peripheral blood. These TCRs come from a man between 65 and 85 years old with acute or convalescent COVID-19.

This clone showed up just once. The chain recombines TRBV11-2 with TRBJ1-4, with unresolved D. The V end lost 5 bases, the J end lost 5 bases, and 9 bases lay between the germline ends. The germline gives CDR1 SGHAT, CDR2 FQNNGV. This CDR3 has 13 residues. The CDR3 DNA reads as TGTGCCAGCAGCGCGAACTTAAATGAAAAACTGTTTTTT. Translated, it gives CASSANLNEKLFF.

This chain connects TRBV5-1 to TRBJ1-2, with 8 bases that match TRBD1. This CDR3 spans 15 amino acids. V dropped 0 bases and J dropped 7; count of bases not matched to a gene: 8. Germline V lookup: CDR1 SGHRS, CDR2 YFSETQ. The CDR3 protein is CASSLDAGGASGYTF. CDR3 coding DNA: TGCGCCAGCAGCTTGGATGCAGGGGGCGCCTCTGGCTACACCTTC.

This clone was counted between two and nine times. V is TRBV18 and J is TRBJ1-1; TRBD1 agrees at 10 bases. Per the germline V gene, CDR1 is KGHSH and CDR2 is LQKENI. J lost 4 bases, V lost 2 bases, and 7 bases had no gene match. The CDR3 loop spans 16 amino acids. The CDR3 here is CASSPGQGGGSTEAFF. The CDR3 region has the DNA TGTGCCAGCTCACCAGGACAGGGGGGCGGTAGCACTGAAGCTTTCTTT.

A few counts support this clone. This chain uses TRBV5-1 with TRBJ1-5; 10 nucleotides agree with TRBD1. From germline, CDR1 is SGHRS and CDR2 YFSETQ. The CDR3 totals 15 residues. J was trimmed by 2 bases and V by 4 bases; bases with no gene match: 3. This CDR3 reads CASSIGTGGNQPQHF. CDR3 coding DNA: TGCGCCAGCAGCATAGGGACAGGGGGCAATCAGCCCCAGCATTTT.

The CDR3 loop is CASSQRGSFSYEQYF. The CDR3 DNA reads TGCGCCAGCAGCCAGCGGGGCTCCTTTTCCTACGAGCAGTACTTC. V gene TRBV4-1 combines with J gene TRBJ2-7; a weak D match, TRBD2 (6 bases). Germline CDR1 MGHRA, CDR2 YSYEKL. Trimming pared 3 bases from V and 1 base from J, leaving 13 bases between. There are 15 residues in the CDR3.

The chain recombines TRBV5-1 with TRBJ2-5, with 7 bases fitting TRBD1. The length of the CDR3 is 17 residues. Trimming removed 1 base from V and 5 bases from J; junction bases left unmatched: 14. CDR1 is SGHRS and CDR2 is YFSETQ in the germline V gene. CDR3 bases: TGCGCCAGCAGCTTGTCCGGGACAGTGGGCAGTTGGGAGACCCAGTACTTC. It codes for CASSLSGTVGSWETQYF.

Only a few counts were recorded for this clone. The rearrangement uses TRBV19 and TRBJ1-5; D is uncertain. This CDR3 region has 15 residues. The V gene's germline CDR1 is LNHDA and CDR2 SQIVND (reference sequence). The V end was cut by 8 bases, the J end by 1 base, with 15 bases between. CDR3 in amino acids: CASERSRRSNQPQHF. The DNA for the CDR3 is TGTGCCAGTGAGAGGAGCCGGAGGAGCAATCAGCCCCAGCATTTT.

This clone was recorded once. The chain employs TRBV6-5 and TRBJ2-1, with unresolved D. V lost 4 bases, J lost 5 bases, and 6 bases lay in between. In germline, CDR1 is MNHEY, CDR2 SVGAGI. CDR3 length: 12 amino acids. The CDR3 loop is CASSSSDNEQFF. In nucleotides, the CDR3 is TGTGCCAGCAGTTCGAGCGACAATGAGCAGTTCTTC.

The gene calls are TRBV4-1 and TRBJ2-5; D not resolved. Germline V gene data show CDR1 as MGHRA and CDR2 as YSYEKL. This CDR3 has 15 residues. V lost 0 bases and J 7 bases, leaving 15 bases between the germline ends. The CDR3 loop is CASSQDLASSRTQYF. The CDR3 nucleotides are TGCGCCAGCAGCCAAGATTTAGCCAGCAGTAGGACCCAGTACTTC.